This T cell receptor (beta chain) was documented in a study of T-cell memory formation after mild COVID-19. For the study at large: The TCR clusters were mostly specific to one donor. General study points: Pre-infection memory showed some responding clones, and this suggested that cross-reactive memory joined. Contracting CD4+ clones were located mainly in CM and EM, and CD8+ clones in EMRA.

Germline lookup yields CDR1 MNHEY and CDR2 SVGAGI. This CDR3 has 12 amino acids. The germline V and J ends were trimmed by 0 bases and 13 bases, with 10 bases remaining between them. With constant-segment primers, 5'RACE yielded cDNA libraries of TCR alpha and TCR beta that carried sample barcodes and UMIs. Each CDR3 protein is one row after TCRdb ran MiXCR on the 5' RACE reads. Of more than 300,000 distinct CDR3 sequences in the sample, roughly 13% were seen once. Comments on this clonotype: Antigen: not known.

Sequencing was carried out using PBMCs or a T cell subset sorted from them (not recorded which). The TCR comes from a man between 18 and 35 years old who had mild COVID-19 (a few samples of this study predate the infection). Cell type and time point are not known. The chain combines TRBV6-5 with TRBJ2-1, with D perhaps matching TRBD2 (5 bases). The CDR3 reads CASSYSTGKQFF. CDR3 sequence (DNA): TGTGCCAGCAGTTACTCAACGGGGAAACAGTTCTTC.